These 4 T cell receptor beta chains were all obtained from the same sample, sequenced in a study of T cell repertoires in aging, cancer and after chemotherapy. Rearranged V-D-J TRB sequences were amplified with a mixed TRB-A/B primer pool. TCRdb re-called the multiplex PCR reads through MiXCR, storing one row per CDR3 protein. The table shows some 7,000 distinct CDR3 sequences, with less than 45% occurring only once. Peripheral blood genomic DNA, not sorted cells or RNA, was the template. The source material was blood. These receptors originate from a human donor in good health.

The chain has TRBV7-3 and TRBJ2-1; no clear D. The V gene lost 2 bases and the J gene lost 2 bases, with 16 bases spanning the gap. The CDR3 spans 17 residues. Germline V gene lookup returns CDR1 SGHTA and CDR2 FQGTGA. The CDR3: CASSLLTPLNAYNEQFF. The CDR3 coding sequence is TGTGCCAGCAGCTTATTAACCCCCCTAAACGCCTACAATGAGCAGTTCTTC.

CDR3 residues: CSARNGSKTQYF. CDR3 nucleotide sequence: TGCAGTGCTAGGAACGGGAGCAAGACCCAGTACTTC. The chain links TRBV20-1 to TRBJ2-5, with a weak D call TRBD2 (6 bases). CDR3 length: 12 amino acids. V was clipped by 3 bases and J by 6 bases, with 11 bases between them. Germline CDR1 reads DFQATT; CDR2 reads SNEGSKA (reference sequence).

The CDR3 region is CASSIDIASVHTDTQYF. CDR3 sequence (DNA): TGTGCCAGTAGTATAGATATAGCCAGCGTCCACACAGATACGCAGTATTTT. This chain connects TRBV19 to TRBJ2-3, with no clear D. Trimming shortened V by 0 bases and J by 2 bases, and 15 bases separated the two germline ends. The germline V gene has CDR1 LNHDA and CDR2 SQIVND (reference sequence). This CDR3 has 17 amino acids.

This clonotype was counted between two and nine times. The V and J genes are TRBV6-1 and TRBJ2-7; D is tentatively TRBD1 or TRBD2 (5 bases each). This CDR3 has 15 residues. Germline values: CDR1 MNHNS, CDR2 SASEGT. V lost 4 bases and J 3 bases, leaving 16 bases between the germline ends. This CDR3 is CASSVLGVGYYEQYF. DNA for the CDR3: TGTGCCAGCAGTGTGCTGGGGGTGGGGTACTACGAGCAGTACTTC.